Below, 17 T cell receptor beta chains from the same sample are listed, as sequenced in a study of cytotoxic CD8 clonotypes in ibrutinib-treated CLL. Some clones are missing from TCRdb's copy, which holds only in-frame ones; the method was immunoSEQ multiplex PCR. The sample contains roughly 63,000 clones, 45% to 65% of which appear only once. Source: PBMCs, taken after 12 months of ibrutinib treatment. Receptor source: a human donor with chronic lymphocytic leukemia.

This clone occurred once. The chain carries TRBV13 and TRBJ2-7; D call uncertain. Germline V gene sequence: CDR1 PRHDT, CDR2 FYEKMQ (reference sequence). CDR3 length: 12 residues. Trimming stripped 5 bases from V and 3 bases from J, with 8 bases between. The chain's CDR3 is CASSLRVYEQYF. CDR3 nucleotides: TGTGCCAGCAGCCTAAGGGTCTACGAGCAGTACTTC.

The chain carries TRBV5-4 and TRBJ1-4; 7 bases are shared with TRBD1. The germline V gene has CDR1 SGHNT and CDR2 YYREEE (reference sequence). V lost 3 bases to trimming and J lost 3 bases; unmatched junction nucleotides: 2. CDR3 length: 14 residues. Written as DNA, the CDR3 is TGTGCCAGCAGCTGGACAGGTTCTAATGAAAAACTGTTTTTT. Its protein product is CASSWTGSNEKLFF.

This clone was found a few times. This chain joins TRBV18 and TRBJ1-2, with TRBD1 as a possible D gene (6 bases). This CDR3 region has 16 residues. V shed 1 base and J shed 3 bases, with 15 bases lying between them. The V gene's germline CDR1 is KGHSH and CDR2 LQKENI. The CDR3 nucleotides read TGTGCCAGCTCACCACTGGACAGTCCGAACCACTATGGCTACACCTTC. Its protein is CASSPLDSPNHYGYTF.

This clone was counted only a few times. This sequence joins TRBV6-6 and TRBJ1-5, with a tentative D call TRBD1 (6 bases). This CDR3 has 14 residues. Trimming pared 2 bases from V and 4 bases from J, leaving 9 bases between. Germline V CDR1 and CDR2: MNHNY, SVGAGI (reference sequence). The CDR3 here is CASSYEDRNQPQHF. CDR3 bases: TGTGCCAGCAGTTACGAGGACAGAAATCAGCCCCAGCATTTT.

The gene calls are TRBV4-1 and TRBJ2-3; no reliable D call. The CDR3 contains 15 residues. V lost 1 base to trimming and J lost 4 bases, with 12 bases between them. The germline V gene encodes CDR1 MGHRA and CDR2 YSYEKL. DNA of the CDR3: TGCGCCAGCAGCCAAGTACCTAGTGTCCCAGATACGCAGTATTTT. It yields the protein CASSQVPSVPDTQYF.

The chain joins TRBV10-3 to TRBJ2-2; D gene unclear. V shed 6 bases and J shed 1 base, with 0 bases lying between them. The CDR3 consists of 11 residues. CDR1 is ENHRY and CDR2 is SYGVKD in the germline V gene. In DNA form, the CDR3 reads TGTGCCATCAGGAACACCGGGGAGCTGTTTTTT. Its translation is CAIRNTGELFF.

In its sample, this clone was seen many times. The chain uses TRBV5-6 and TRBJ2-1; no clear D gene. V was shortened by 0 bases and J by 10 bases, with 14 bases between the two germline ends. CDR1 is SGHDT and CDR2 is YYEEEE in the germline V gene. The CDR3 contains 14 residues. Written as DNA, the CDR3 is TGTGCCAGCAGCTTGGGACTTCCGGTTGGGGAGCAGTTCTTC. It translates to CASSLGLPVGEQFF.

The table lists this clone with a count of one. This CDR3 reads CASSQDTPGWDEQFF. The CDR3 region has the DNA TGCGCCAGCAGCCAAGATACGCCAGGGTGGGATGAGCAGTTCTTC. The rearrangement links TRBV4-1 to TRBJ2-1; D possibly corresponds to TRBD1 (5 bases). With 0 bases removed from V and 8 bases from J, the gap between germline ends came to 14 bases. Germline V gene lookup returns CDR1 MGHRA and CDR2 YSYEKL. CDR3 length equals 15 residues.

The V gene is TRBV5-4, the J gene TRBJ2-7; D unresolved. This CDR3 comprises 14 residues. The germline CDR1 and CDR2 sequences are SGHNT and YYREEE (reference sequence). V shed 5 bases and J shed 3 bases, with 15 bases lying between them. CDR3 DNA: TGTGCCAGCAGGCAATACCATATTGACTACGAGCAGTACGTC. This gives the protein CASRQYHIDYEQYV.

The chain joins TRBV5-1 to TRBJ2-1, with 8 bases aligning to TRBD2. Trimming cost V 0 bases and J 2 bases; bases outside gene matches: 7. The CDR3 is 17 amino acids. The germline V gene encodes CDR1 SGHRS and CDR2 YFSETQ. The CDR3 DNA follows: TGCGCCAGCAGCTTGGATGTGGCAGCGGGAGCCTACAATGAGCAGTTCTTC. This sequence encodes CASSLDVAAGAYNEQFF.

The genes are TRBV4-2 and TRBJ2-7; TRBD2 matches at 7 bases. This CDR3 spans 16 amino acids. The germline V gene encodes CDR1 LGHNA and CDR2 YNFKEQ. The trim removed 3 bases at V and 0 bases at J, leaving 8 bases unmatched. The CDR3 sequence is CASSQSGVDFSYEQYF. The CDR3 DNA follows: TGTGCCAGCAGCCAGAGCGGGGTCGATTTCTCCTACGAGCAGTACTTC.

The CDR3 reads CSVEEGAKTQYF. The CDR3 bases are TGCAGCGTTGAAGAGGGGGCGAAGACCCAGTACTTC. The chain carries TRBV29-1 and TRBJ2-5; tentative D call: TRBD1 (6 bases). This CDR3 is 12 amino acids long. Germline CDR1 and CDR2: SQVTM and ANQGSEA. V shed 0 bases and J shed 6 bases, with 8 bases lying between them.

The chain couples TRBV7-2 to TRBJ1-4; possibly TRBD1 for D (6 bases). CDR1 is SGHTA, CDR2 FQGNSA, per germline. The CDR3 length is 18 residues. The V and J ends lost 1 base and 7 bases respectively, with 22 bases between them. CDR3 sequence (DNA): TGTGCCAGCAGCTTAGACTCTCGATGGGGCAGAGGGGGTGAAAAACTGTTTTTT. This sequence encodes CASSLDSRWGRGGEKLFF.

The CDR3 sequence is CSVGGLETEAFF. CDR3 DNA: TGCAGCGTTGGGGGTCTGGAGACTGAAGCTTTCTTT. The chain uses TRBV29-1 and TRBJ1-1; D is unclear. Trimming stripped 4 bases from V and 5 bases from J, with 11 bases between. Looked up from germline, CDR1 is SQVTM and CDR2 is ANQGSEA. This CDR3 region has 12 residues.

This clone was observed a few times. The J gene is TRBJ2-3, the V gene TRBV19, with D possibly being TRBD1 (5 bases). Trimming shortened V by 6 bases and J by 1 base, and 14 bases separated the two germline ends. This CDR3 is built from 15 residues. CDR1 is LNHDA, CDR2 SQIVND, per germline (reference sequence). CDR3 in amino acids: CASRASGRGTDTQYF. CDR3 DNA: TGTGCCAGTAGAGCGAGTGGCAGGGGCACAGATACGCAGTATTTT.

V and J are TRBV18 and TRBJ1-5; a weak D match, TRBD1 (5 bases). The germline V gene encodes CDR1 KGHSH and CDR2 LQKENI. The V end was cut by 5 bases, the J end by 0 bases, with 14 bases between. The CDR3 spans 16 residues. The CDR3 DNA follows: TGTGCCAGCTCAAGAGGGGACGCCAATAGCAATCAGCCCCAGCATTTT. Translating gives CASSRGDANSNQPQHF. Looking up the rest from reference TRBV18 and TRBJ1-5 gives the full variable domain: NAGVMQNPRHLVRRRGQEARLRCSPMKGHSHVYWYRQLPEEGLKFMVYLQKENIIDESGMPKERFSAEFPKEGPSILRIQQVVRGDSAAYFCASSRGDANSNQPQHFGDGTRLSIL.

This chain connects TRBV28 to TRBJ1-1; D might be TRBD1 (5 bases). The CDR3 is made up of 14 amino acids. Germline V gene sequence: CDR1 MDHEN, CDR2 SYDVKM. Trimming took 7 bases from V and 0 from J, leaving 12 bases between them. CDR3 nucleotide sequence: TGTGCCAGCAATTGGGGACTTATGAACACTGAAGCTTTCTTT. This gives the protein CASNWGLMNTEAFF.